This T cell receptor beta chain was sequenced for a study of STAT5B mutations in CD4+ large granular lymphocyte leukemia. Study-wide findings and caveats: TRBV06-family usage was enriched in top patient clones (8/27) versus controls (2/35). No patients shared main leukemic clonotypes, though 25% to 30% appeared at low frequency elsewhere.

This was a survey-level run. This table comes from immunoSEQ multiplex PCR, and its TCRdb copy is limited to in-frame clones, with some not included. The table includes some 30,000 clones, less than 75% detected once. Note on this clone: The antigen remains unidentified.

The CDR3 spans 20 residues. Germline V gives CDR1 LNHDA, CDR2 SQIVND (reference sequence). V was pared by 5 bases and J by 0 bases, with 23 bases between. The chain uses TRBV19 and TRBJ2-6; possibly TRBD2 for D (6 bases). This clonotype was sampled from a human donor in good health. Sequenced sample: CD4+ T cells from blood buffy coats. CDR3 residues: CASSSNKGTPTLSGANVLTF. CDR3 bases: TGTGCCAGTAGTTCAAACAAAGGGACTCCCACTCTCTCTGGGGCCAACGTCCTGACTTTC.